The source of this TCR beta chain is a study of follicular helper T cells after annual influenza vaccination. The CDR3 has 14 residues. The trim removed 4 bases at V and 8 bases at J, leaving 6 bases unmatched. CDR1 SNHLY and CDR2 FYNNEI come from the germline V gene. Time point reported: 2014-2015 season, pre-vaccination. TCRdb's table, derived via immunoSEQ multiplex PCR, lists solely in-frame clones and lacks some. The sample contains approximately 25,000 clones, roughly 80% of which appear only once. The receptor comes from an adult who received the influenza vaccine. The V gene is TRBV2, the J gene TRBJ1-4, with 8 bases matching TRBD1. The source was CXCR5+ CD38- circulating T follicular helper cells from blood, collected on the day of influenza vaccination. Subset noted: circulating Tfh, non-naive CD4+CXCR5+PD-1+ (ICOS+CD38+ or ICOS-CD38-). The CDR3 region is CASSGQGLREKLFF. The CDR3 nucleotides are TGTGCCAGCAGTGGACAGGGGTTACGAGAAAAACTGTTTTTT.